A selection of T cell receptor beta chains follows, all from one sample in a study of OX40 agonist ivuxolimab in advanced cancers. The data were produced by immunoSEQ multiplex PCR, yet TCRdb's version contains in-frame clones alone and is incomplete. This sample has tens of thousands of clones; more than 70% occur once, and the top ten carry around 0.18%. Sequencing used CD4+ or CD8+ T cells sorted from blood, obtained in a trial of the OX40 agonist ivuxolimab. All receptors derive from an adult with an advanced solid tumor such as melanoma, head and neck, liver or kidney cancer. Both conserved end residues are part of each CDR3. A D gene is named only where the DNA matches it firmly. Clone sizes are given selectively: once, few, many, or a class where the clone is expanded.

NA	once	TRBV19	TRBJ1-5	TGTGCCAGTAGTATAGGTAGGCCTGACAATCAGCCCCAGCATTTT	CASSIGRPDNQPQHF
TRBD2	few	TRBV28	TRBJ2-1	TGTGCCAGCAGTATGGGCCGGGGACTACAGCAGTTCTTC	CASSMGRGLQQFF
NA	NA	TRBV7-9	TRBJ1-6	TGTGCCAGCACCAGCTATCGGGCCTATAATTCACCCCTCCACTTT	CASTSYRAYNSPLHF
TRBD1	NA	TRBV7-9	TRBJ1-3	TGTGCCAGCCGCCCATGGGGACAGGGCTCTGGAAACACCATATATTTT	CASRPWGQGSGNTIYF
TRBD1	NA	TRBV4-1	TRBJ1-2	TGCGCCAGCAGCCAGCCGAGGACAGGAAACTATGGCTACACCTTC	CASSQPRTGNYGYTF
NA	NA	TRBV5-4	TRBJ2-7	TGTGCCAGCAGCTTGGTGGGGGCCGGCTACGAGCAGTACTTC	CASSLVGAGYEQYF
TRBD2	NA	TRBV4-2	TRBJ2-7	TGTGCCAGCAGCCCTGCGGGACTAGCCTACGAGCAGTACTTC	CASSPAGLAYEQYF
NA	once	TRBV29-1	TRBJ1-2	TGCAGCGTTGAGATCTGGAGACAAGCTAACTATGGCTACACCTTC	CSVEIWRQANYGYTF
NA	NA	TRBV5-1	TRBJ1-1	TGCGCCAGCAGCTTGGAAGGGCGCACTGAAGCTTTCTTT	CASSLEGRTEAFF
TRBD1	NA	TRBV5-5	TRBJ2-3	TGTGCCAGCAGCTTCCCAGGGGGTGTTGGCACAGATACGCAGTATTTT	CASSFPGGVGTDTQYF
TRBD1	few	TRBV27	TRBJ1-3	TGTGCCAGCAGTTTAAGGGGGCAAGGAAACACCATATATTTT	CASSLRGQGNTIYF
NA	once	TRBV7-3	TRBJ1-5	TGTGCCAGCAGCTTAACGGTGGGTCGCGGACAGCCCCAGCATTTT	CASSLTVGRGQPQHF
TRBD1	NA	TRBV6-5	TRBJ1-1	TGTGCCAGCAGTTACCGCGACAGGGGGTCATCTGAAGCTTTCTTT	CASSYRDRGSSEAFF
NA	NA	TRBV5-5	TRBJ2-1	TGTGCCAGCAGCTTGGAAGACAGGCGGAACAATGAGCAGTTCTTC	CASSLEDRRNNEQFF
NA	NA	TRBV29-1	TRBJ2-1	TGCAGCTCCCAAAGGTCTGGTGAGCAGTTCTTC	CSSQRSGEQFF
NA	NA	TRBV5-1	TRBJ2-7	TGCGCCAGCAGCTTGGCGGGTGCACCCTACGAGCAGTACTTC	CASSLAGAPYEQYF
NA	NA	TRBV29-1	TRBJ1-3	TGCAGCGTTTCCTCGGACTCTGGAAACACCATATATTTT	CSVSSDSGNTIYF
NA	NA	TRBV11-3	TRBJ2-5	TGTGCCAGCAGCTTAGCGGGACAAACCAGACAAGAGACCCAGTACTTC	CASSLAGQTRQETQYF
NA	NA	TRBV7-8	TRBJ2-7	TGTGCCAGCAGCCGGGACCACGGCTACGAGCAGTACTTC	CASSRDHGYEQYF
TRBD1	NA	TRBV7-9	TRBJ2-3	TGTGCCAGCAGCTTGGGCGGTCTTACAGGGGCTGCAGATACGCAGTATTTT	CASSLGGLTGAADTQYF
NA	NA	TRBV11-3	TRBJ2-3	TGTGCCAGCAGCTTAGACCGACTAGCAGATACGCAGTATTTT	CASSLDRLADTQYF
NA	NA	TRBV2	TRBJ2-7	TGTGCCGGGTCCCAGGGCTACGAGCAGTACTTC	CAGSQGYEQYF
TRBD1	NA	TRBV6-5	TRBJ2-3	TGTGCCAGCAGTCCGGACAGGGGCGCCGATACGCAGTATTTT	CASSPDRGADTQYF
TRBD2	NA	TRBV30	TRBJ2-5	TGTGCCTGGACTAGCGGGGGGCTACGAGAGACCCAGTACTTC	CAWTSGGLRETQYF
TRBD2	NA	TRBV5-4	TRBJ2-7	TGTGCCAGCAGCGCGACTAGCGGGAGTCGATACGAGCAGTACTTC	CASSATSGSRYEQYF
NA	NA	TRBV11-2	TRBJ2-2	TGTGCCAGCAGCTTAGGGGGGCACGTCACCGGGGAGCTGTTTTTT	CASSLGGHVTGELFF
NA	NA	TRBV7-3	TRBJ1-3	TGTGCCAGCAGCTCAACAGGGTGGTCTGGAAACACCATATATTTT	CASSSTGWSGNTIYF
NA	NA	TRBV2	TRBJ1-1	TGTGCCAGCAGTGAATCAGGGCCGCACACTGAAGCTTTCTTT	CASSESGPHTEAFF
TRBD1	NA	TRBV10-3	TRBJ1-4	TGTGCCATAGCCAGGGGGGAGAATAAAGAAAAACTGTTTTTT	CAIARGENKEKLFF
TRBD1	NA	TRBV27	TRBJ1-5	TGTGCCAGCAGTATGCTCACCGGGACAGGGGTTCGTAGCAATCAGCCCCAGCATTTT	CASSMLTGTGVRSNQPQHF
NA	few	TRBV2	TRBJ1-1	TGTGCCAGCAGACAGGGAACGACTGAAGCTTTCTTT	CASRQGTTEAFF
NA	NA	TRBV6-1	TRBJ2-2	TGTGCCAGCCGGGCTAGCAGAAACACCGGGGAGCTGTTTTTT	CASRASRNTGELFF
TRBD1	NA	TRBV4-2	TRBJ2-7	TGTGCCAGCAGCCAAGCCCCAGGGGCAGGGGGCCTCTACGAGCAGTACTTC	CASSQAPGAGGLYEQYF
TRBD1	NA	TRBV11-2	TRBJ2-1	TGTGCCAGCAGCTGGCGGACAGGGGACAATGAGCAGTTCTTC	CASSWRTGDNEQFF
NA	few	TRBV6-5	TRBJ2-5	TGTGCCAGCAGTTACTGGGGCAGTTCTCAAGAGACCCAGTACTTC	CASSYWGSSQETQYF
NA	NA	TRBV5-4	TRBJ2-7	TGTGCCAGCAGCCCAGGCGGGGCCGCCTACGAGCAGTACTTC	CASSPGGAAYEQYF
NA	NA	TRBV19	TRBJ2-7	TGTGCCAGTAGTCTACAACTAGCCTCCTACGAGCAGTACTTC	CASSLQLASYEQYF
NA	NA	TRBV5-1	TRBJ1-2	TGCGCCAGCAGCCTGACGGCTAACTATGGCTACACCTTC	CASSLTANYGYTF
NA	NA	TRBV20-1	TRBJ2-1	TGCAGTGCTAGTCCCAGGGATGAGCAGTTCTTC	CSASPRDEQFF